The entry below describes one TCR beta chain. Its antigen is still unknown. Nothing much larger sits one base from this clone, and base qualities are not available. The library was made by 5' RACE. The instrument given in TCRdb is Illumina HiSeq 2000. A universal primer binding site was introduced by template switching, and a unique molecular identifier was present in the final cDNA, enabling accurate counting of TCR cDNA molecules. First-strand cDNA for TCR alpha and beta chains was synthesized from specific primers in the conserved constant-segment region. To control for contamination, each cDNA library was double barcoded with a SMART-Mk sample barcode plus Illumina barcodes. TruSeq adapter sequences along with Illumina sample barcodes were introduced in two successive PCR steps. Sequencing of the TCR alpha and beta cDNA libraries was done on the Illumina HiSeq platform using custom primers. The paper's processing steps were these. MiGEC was used to process raw reads and extract unique molecular identifiers, and MiXCR was used to find CDR3 positions. For each individual, recombination models were inferred using an EM algorithm with the repgenHMM and IGoR tools. Shared clonotype analysis was performed with the tcR package in R, normalizing sharing by the product of cloneset sizes. To study raw recombination free of thymic and clonal selection effects, out-of-frame nonproductive sequences were analyzed. TCRdb reworked the public reads: Q25 trimming with fastp, MiXCR clone assembly, productive beta chains retained. Entries that share a CDR3 protein sequence are merged under the most common genes and DNA. The V and J calls, along with clone size, are taken from TCRdb and not from the paper's own processing. This sample comprises 350,000 to 450,000 distinct CDR3 sequences, 15% to 20% of them detected only once. The ten largest clonotypes hold more than 10% of the sample.

The CDR3, from cysteine to phenylalanine, totals 16 residues. Only CDR3 DNA is held: 48 bases, read in frame from base 1. The germline V gene encodes CDR1 SGHRS and CDR2 YFSETQ. Ends trimmed: V by 0 bases, J by 5 bases; bases unmatched to a gene: 8. This specimen comes from a study of identical twins (dated by TCRdb to the mid-2010s). For context, the study as a whole: The study deep-sequenced TCR alpha and beta repertoires from monozygotic twins, unrelated adults of various ages and cord blood to test whether fetal clonotypes persist. To rule out contamination, replicate twin experiments were performed at different times with different library preparation protocols.

On the study overall, not on this receptor specifically: Because the same donors could not be followed over many years, the conclusions relied on cross-sectional statistical analysis. The excess sharing between twins in beta out-of-frame sequences was weaker because fewer shared sequences reduced the signal-to-noise ratio. Invariant T cells such as MAIT and iNKT could partly confound zero-insertion analyses, though diverse VJ usage argued against this for most clonotypes. Out-of-frame TCR alpha sequences shared between twins showed an excess of low generation-probability sequences compared with coincidental sharing between unrelated individuals. Out-of-frame TCR alpha sharing in monozygotic twins was systematically underestimated by recombination models, whereas sharing between unrelated individuals was in agreement with the recombination models. Abundant cord blood beta clonotypes carried fewer insertions; young adult naive repertoires showed a weaker similar trend, while memory repertoires showed none.

Only healthy Caucasian donors were included. The study also sequenced three unrelated non-twin adults: a male aged 18 to 30, a male aged 50 to 60 and a female aged 50 to 60. Using Miltenyi CD45RO+ enrichment and human naive T-cell isolation kits, memory (CD45RO+) and naive T cells were isolated from PBMC. Material for sequencing was naive T cells sorted from blood. The cell subset or site label for this specimen denotes: cells isolated with a human naive T-cell isolation kit. The chain couples TRBV5-1 to TRBJ2-1; TRBD2 agrees with 7 junctional bases. The sequence was collected from a man aged 50-60 years in good health. The nucleotide sequence reads as follows: TGCGCCAGCAGCTTGGCCCCAGGAGGGACTAACAATGAGCAGTTCTTC. Translated, it reads CASSLAPGGTNNEQFF.